This T cell receptor (beta chain) comes out of a study of a mutant IDH1 vaccine in newly diagnosed glioma. TCRdb's copy holds only in-frame clones and misses some; the assay was immunoSEQ multiplex PCR. The sample includes some 33,000 clones, around nine tenths of them seen just once. The V gene's germline CDR1 is MNHEY and CDR2 SMNVEV (reference sequence). Trimming pared 7 bases from V and 8 bases from J, leaving 9 bases between. The CDR3 covers 11 residues. Comments on this clone: What it binds is not known.

Time point: week 23, last vaccination. One vaccine dose held 300 ug of mutant IDH1 20-mer peptide and came with topical imiquimod. New IDH1-mutant, ATRX-lost WHO grade 3 or 4 astrocytomas occurred in donors. Sequenced here: PBMCs, sampled from a glioma patient whose treatment included an IDH1 peptide vaccine. This receptor was taken from a man in his forties with glioma. This rearrangement joins TRBV27 to TRBJ2-1; D is unclear. CDR3 region: CASTFFDEQFF. The CDR3 DNA sequence: TGTGCCAGCACATTTTTCGATGAGCAGTTCTTC.